This T cell receptor beta chain came from a study of CD8+ T cells in alopecia areata. This clone has more than one count but fewer than ten. Sequencing templates came from extracted RNA that was reverse transcribed into cDNA. Using immunoSEQ multiplex PCR, the repertoire was profiled, and TCRdb retains in-frame clones only, with some absent. This table holds about 100,000 clones, approximately 63% found once. Sequenced material: CD8+ T cells sorted from blood. This clonotype originated in a human donor in good health.

For the CDR3, the DNA is TGTGCCTGGAGTGTAGGGGCAGGGCCAGATACGCAGTATTTT. Translation gives CAWSVGAGPDTQYF. The chain joins TRBV30 to TRBJ2-3; TRBD1 is a possible D gene (5 bases). The germline CDR1 and CDR2 sequences are GTSNPN and SVGIG (reference sequence). The length of the CDR3 is 14 residues. V lost 0 bases and J 4 bases, leaving 11 bases between the germline ends.